This T cell receptor (beta chain) is drawn from a study of radiation and T cells in renal cell carcinoma (dated by TCRdb to 2020 to 2021). Some background on the complete study: In total, approximately 55 samples, comprising 26 tumors and around 27 peripheral blood samples, were subjected to TCR beta sequencing. Across all 55 or so samples, several million unique CDR3 nucleotide sequences, encoding around 2.4 million unique CDR3 amino acid sequences, were identified. The last blood draw occurred 4 weeks after radiation, at the same time as nephrectomy. What the authors observed across the whole study: With a single-armed trial design, the study had no way to address how radiation dose or scheduling affects the TCR repertoire. An increase in top tumor clonotypes in blood was observed from baseline to 2 weeks post-radiation, followed by contraction by 4 weeks, which was taken to suggest transient expansion of tumor-resident clones. Dynamics of the blood repertoire were not tracked past 4 weeks after treatment. No pretreatment tumor biopsies were available, so the baseline intratumoral presence of clonotypes could not be determined.

In the case of this clone: Its antigen has not been determined. Base qualities are not recorded, but no much larger clone differs from it by a single base.

The time point label, read with the paper, signifies: blood 4 weeks post-SBRT, at nephrectomy. In light of the paper, this sample's treatment or condition label describes: 15 Gy SBRT to primary tumor, nephrectomy 4 weeks later. Samples came from a clinical trial, in which primary renal cell carcinomas received 15 Gy stereotactic body radiation therapy followed by nephrectomy 4 weeks later. To follow tumor-enriched clonotypes, peripheral blood was collected serially from radiation-treated patients at baseline and again at 2 weeks and 4 weeks after SBRT. Renal cell carcinoma with clear cell pathology was present in all patients. The QIAamp DNA Blood Mini Kit (Qiagen) was used to prepare genomic DNA for TCR sequencing. Samples were included in the analyses only if all quality control checks were passed. The germline V gene (reference sequence) supplies CDR1 PRHDT and CDR2 FYEKMQ. The CDR3 numbers 13 residues from cysteine through phenylalanine. The kept DNA is CDR3 alone, 39 bases in frame from the first base. Deletion took 3 bases off V and 1 base off J, with a span of 4 bases between the germline ends.

The immunoSEQ kit was used, according to the manufacturer's recommendations, to generate TCR beta libraries from genomic DNA. Library preparation used a first multiplex PCR with proprietary primers, then a second PCR adding unique barcodes, with bead cleanups after each round. Each sample batch included a kit-provided positive control reaction and a negative control reaction. The final libraries were assessed on an Agilent 4200 TapeStation D1000 ScreenTape, pooled by volume, and quantified by qPCR. Sequencing ran on an Illumina NextSeq500 with a MidOutput 150-cycle cartridge, using 156 Read1 and 15 Index1 cycles with kit custom primers. The pooled library was loaded at 0.8 to 1 pM, with an approximately 21% PhiX control spiked in. For the original study's pipeline: Vendor-processed data were analyzed in R, and a clonotype was defined as all T cells sharing the same CDR3 nucleotide sequence. For clone abundance analyses, frequencies were normalized to the 10,000 most abundant clones in each sample. Public T cell clones, averaging fewer than five per sample, were removed before analysis. Tumor-enriched clonotypes and baseline blood-enriched clonotypes were defined as those with an abundance difference of at least 32-fold between compartments. A beta-binomial differential abundance model was applied to find clonotypes that expanded or contracted between blood time points. The Baroni-Urbani and Buser coefficient was used to measure tumor-blood repertoire similarity, and groups were compared with two-tailed Wilcoxon tests in R. TCRdb carries this immuneACCESS record with in-frame sequences only. Its versions omit some clonotypes, under half of them owing to an unresolved V gene in the studies checked, with the rest unexplained. That table gives V, J and clone size, and the DNA gave D and trimming. The sample data list 150,000 to 200,000 clones, and 88% of these were observed just once. The ten largest clones add up to about 11% of the sample.

The sample consisted of blood, taken from a patient whose treatment included radiotherapy and nephrectomy. The receptor comes from a woman aged 50 to 60 with renal cell carcinoma. This chain joins TRBV13 to TRBJ1-5, with the identity of the D gene unclear. CDR3 protein: CASSFDSNQPQHF. The bases read TGTGCCAGCAGCTTTGACAGCAATCAGCCCCAGCATTTT.